The TCR beta chain under discussion was sequenced for a study of shared clonotypes between healthy human individuals. V lost 6 bases and J lost 8; bases outside the gene matches: 9. Germline V CDR1 and CDR2: MNHEY, SVGAGI. The CDR3 runs to 14 residues. TCRdb's table, derived via immunoSEQ multiplex PCR, lists solely in-frame clones and lacks some. The table has approximately 2,000,000 clones, 92% seen once. The sequenced sample consisted of naive CD4+ T cells from PBMCs. The subset: CD45RA+ positively selected. This rearrangement joins TRBV6-5 to TRBJ1-4; TRBD1 agrees at 7 bases. This clonotype originated in a man younger than 35 in good health. Some clones in this sample may be carry-over from other donors' samples. For the CDR3, the DNA is TGTGCCAGCAGCCGCGAAGGGGGCGGGGAAAAACTGTTTTTT. It codes for CASSREGGGEKLFF.